The 9 T cell receptor beta chains presented below share a single source sample, sequenced in a study of T cell responses to AZD1222 COVID-19 vaccine. Sequencing used immunoSEQ multiplex PCR; TCRdb keeps in-frame clones, though not all of them. Altogether 150,000 to 200,000 clones are present, approximately 92% being singletons, with the ten largest covering about 3%. This material consisted of peripheral blood, taken on day 0 of AZD1222 vaccination. These receptors all stem from an adult in good health.

This chain connects TRBV7-9 to TRBJ1-2; D is perhaps TRBD1 (5 bases). Per germline, CDR1 SEHNR and CDR2 FQNEAQ (reference sequence). This CDR3 is built from 14 residues. Trimming left V 10 bases short and J 8 bases short, with 23 bases between. This chain's CDR3 is CATGTGLGVEGYTF. As DNA, the CDR3 is TGTGCCACTGGGACCGGACTAGGGGTCGAGGGCTACACCTTC.

The chain combines TRBV2 with TRBJ2-1; D possibly corresponds to TRBD2 (6 bases). Per the germline V gene, CDR1 is SNHLY and CDR2 is FYNNEI. The CDR3 sequence is 11 residues long. The germline V and J ends were trimmed by 8 bases and 9 bases, with 11 bases remaining between them. The CDR3 DNA reads as TGTGCCAGCCTCCTGGGGGGTGAGCAGTTCTTC. Its translation is CASLLGGEQFF.

This clone was detected only once. This chain uses TRBV14 with TRBJ1-2; D is possibly TRBD1 (5 bases). The germline V gene encodes CDR1 SGHDN and CDR2 FVKESK. V dropped 0 bases and J dropped 6 bases, with 14 bases sitting between them. The CDR3 extends over 15 amino acids. The CDR3 sequence: CASSQDPGPRDGYTF. The CDR3, as DNA: TGTGCCAGCAGCCAAGATCCCGGCCCCAGGGATGGCTACACCTTC.

The rearrangement joins TRBV5-4 to TRBJ2-1; D is perhaps TRBD1 or TRBD2 (5 bases each). The CDR3 contains 16 residues. Trimming took off 0 bases at V and 4 bases at J, with 14 bases between the two ends. The germline V gene encodes CDR1 SGHNT and CDR2 YYREEE (reference sequence). In nucleotides, the CDR3 is TGTGCCAGCAGCTTGGGAGCTGGATGGGGGTACAATGAGCAGTTCTTC. This sequence encodes CASSLGAGWGYNEQFF.

This clone has a handful of counts. The rearrangement uses TRBV18 and TRBJ2-7, with 7 nucleotides matching TRBD2. The V segment lost 3 bases and the J segment 3 bases; nucleotides outside the gene matches: 8. Germline CDR1 KGHSH, CDR2 LQKENI. The CDR3 contains 15 residues. CDR3 sequence reads: CASSPSLRTSYEQYF. Written as DNA, the CDR3 is TGTGCCAGCTCACCTTCGTTGAGGACTAGCTACGAGCAGTACTTC. The full variable domain, rest sourced from reference TRBV18 and TRBJ2-7, is NAGVMQNPRHLVRRRGQEARLRCSPMKGHSHVYWYRQLPEEGLKFMVYLQKENIIDESGMPKERFSAEFPKEGPSILRIQQVVRGDSAAYFCASSPSLRTSYEQYFGPGTRLTVT.

The chain couples TRBV6-6 to TRBJ1-1, with TRBD1 as a possible D gene (6 bases). This CDR3 has 16 amino acids. Germline CDR1 MNHNY, CDR2 SVGAGI (reference sequence). The V gene lost 6 bases and the J gene lost 0 bases, with 17 bases spanning the gap. CDR3: CASSLRQAIMNTEAFF. CDR3 in DNA: TGTGCCAGCAGCCTTAGACAGGCTATCATGAACACTGAAGCTTTCTTT.

The chain recombines TRBV7-9 with TRBJ1-1, with D possibly matching TRBD1 (5 bases). V was clipped by 2 bases and J by 2 bases, with 12 bases between them. CDR1 and CDR2 (germline): SEHNR, FQNEAQ (reference sequence). This CDR3 is built from 15 residues. CDR3 in DNA: TGTGCCAGCAGCTTAAGTTGGGGGGGAAACACTGAAGCTTTCTTT. Translating gives CASSLSWGGNTEAFF.

This chain connects TRBV15 to TRBJ2-7; maybe TRBD2 (7 bases). The germline gives CDR1 LNHNV, CDR2 YYDKDF (reference sequence). V was pared by 3 bases and J by 5 bases, with 17 bases between. The CDR3 contains 15 residues. CDR3 region: CATSREGRGSDEQYF. CDR3 bases: TGTGCCACCAGCAGGGAGGGGAGGGGGTCCGACGAGCAGTACTTC.

The chain has TRBV6-5 and TRBJ2-2; no definite D call. The tail of the sequence fits TRBJ1-3 better, so the J call may be wrong. CDR1 and CDR2 (germline): MNHEY, SVGAGI. CDR3 length: 14 amino acids. The CDR3 sequence is CASSLGGSGNTIYF. The CDR3 nucleotides read TGTGCCAGCAGCCTAGGTGGATCAGGAAACACCATATATTTT.